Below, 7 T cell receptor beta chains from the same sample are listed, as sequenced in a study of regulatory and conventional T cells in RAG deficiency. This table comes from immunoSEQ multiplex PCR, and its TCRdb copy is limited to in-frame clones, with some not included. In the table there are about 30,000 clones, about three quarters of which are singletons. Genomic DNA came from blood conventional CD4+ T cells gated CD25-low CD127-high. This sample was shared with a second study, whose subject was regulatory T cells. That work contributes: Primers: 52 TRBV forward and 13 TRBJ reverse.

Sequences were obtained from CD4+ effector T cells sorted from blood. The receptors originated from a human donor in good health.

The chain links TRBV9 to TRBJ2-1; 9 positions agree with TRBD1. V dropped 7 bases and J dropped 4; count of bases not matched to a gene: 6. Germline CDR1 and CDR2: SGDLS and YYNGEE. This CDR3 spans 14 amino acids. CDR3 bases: TGTGCCAGCGGGAGGACAGGGGATTACAATGAGCAGTTCTTC. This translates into CASGRTGDYNEQFF.

The CDR3 sequence: CASSLPSGSGNTIYF. The CDR3 nucleotides are TGTGCCAGCAGTTTACCTTCAGGCTCTGGAAACACCATATATTTT. This rearrangement joins TRBV28 to TRBJ1-3; no firm D call. Germline V gives CDR1 MDHEN, CDR2 SYDVKM. The length of the CDR3 is 15 residues. Trimming cost V 2 bases and J 0 bases, with 8 bases left between them. The whole variable domain, filled in from reference TRBV28 and TRBJ1-3, reads DVKVTQSSRYLVKRTGEKVFLECVQDMDHENMFWYRQDPGLGLRLIYFSYDVKMKEKGDIPEGYSVSREKKERFSLILESASTNQTSMYLCASSLPSGSGNTIYFGEGSWLTVV.

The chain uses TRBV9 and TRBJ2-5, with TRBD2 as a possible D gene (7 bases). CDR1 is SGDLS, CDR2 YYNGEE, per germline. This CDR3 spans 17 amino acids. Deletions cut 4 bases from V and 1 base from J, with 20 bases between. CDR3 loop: CASSPMWGRGGQETQYF. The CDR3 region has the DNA TGTGCCAGCAGCCCGATGTGGGGGCGCGGGGGCCAAGAGACCCAGTACTTC.

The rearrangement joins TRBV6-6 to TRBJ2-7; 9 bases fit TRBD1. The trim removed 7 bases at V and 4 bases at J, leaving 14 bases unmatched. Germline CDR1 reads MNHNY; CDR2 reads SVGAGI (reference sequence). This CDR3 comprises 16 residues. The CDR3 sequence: CASTAFPGQGSYEQYF. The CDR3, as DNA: TGTGCCAGCACCGCCTTCCCGGGACAGGGATCGTACGAGCAGTACTTC.

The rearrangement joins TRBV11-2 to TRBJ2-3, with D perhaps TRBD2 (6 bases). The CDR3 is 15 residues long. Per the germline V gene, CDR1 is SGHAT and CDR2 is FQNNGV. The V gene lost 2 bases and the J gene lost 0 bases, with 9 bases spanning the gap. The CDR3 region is CASSLTAGSTDTQYF. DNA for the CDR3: TGTGCCAGCAGCTTAACGGCGGGGAGCACAGATACGCAGTATTTT.

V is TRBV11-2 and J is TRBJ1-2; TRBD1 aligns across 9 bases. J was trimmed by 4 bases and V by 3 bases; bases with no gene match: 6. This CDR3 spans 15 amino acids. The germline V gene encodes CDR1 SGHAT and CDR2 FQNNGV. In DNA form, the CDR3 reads TGTGCCAGCAGCTTGGGACAGGGTCATTCCTATGGCTACACCTTC. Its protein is CASSLGQGHSYGYTF.

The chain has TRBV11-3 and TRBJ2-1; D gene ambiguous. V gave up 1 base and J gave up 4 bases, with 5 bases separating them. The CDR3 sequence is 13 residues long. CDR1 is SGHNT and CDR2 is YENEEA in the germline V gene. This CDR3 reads CASSLGSYNEQFF. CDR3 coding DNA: TGTGCCAGCAGCTTAGGCTCTTACAATGAGCAGTTCTTC.